The 23 T cell receptor beta chains in this list originate from one sample, sequenced in a study of TIL therapy for anti-PD-1-resistant metastatic lung cancer. Time point noted: pre-treatment sample, taken before nivolumab and TIL therapy. Tumor tissue came from excised metastases, mostly pleural nodules or supraclavicular lymph nodes. The immunoSEQ assay was v3. Data came from immunoSEQ multiplex PCR; TCRdb stores just in-frame clones and leaves some out. Here the sample spans approximately 87,000 clones, about three fifths being singletons. Sample: tumor tissue, taken at baseline. These receptors came from a person aged 25 to 80 with non-small cell lung cancer.

This chain links TRBV18 with TRBJ1-2, with D perhaps matching TRBD1 (5 bases). Germline V lookup: CDR1 KGHSH, CDR2 LQKENI. The CDR3 consists of 14 residues. V lost 0 bases and J lost 2, with 7 bases in between. This CDR3 is CASSPPGRNYGYTF. The CDR3 DNA reads as TGTGCCAGCTCACCACCGGGACGGAACTATGGCTACACCTTC.

The chain links TRBV5-8 to TRBJ1-2, with 7 bases identical to TRBD1. The trim removed 1 base at V and 2 bases at J, leaving 5 bases unmatched. Germline values: CDR1 SGHTS, CDR2 YDEGEE. This CDR3 region has 15 residues. Here the CDR3 reads CASSLTGGQNYGYTF. The CDR3 coding sequence is TGTGCCAGCAGCTTGACGGGGGGACAGAACTATGGCTACACCTTC.

The chain has TRBV7-8 and TRBJ1-1; D unclear. Germline-derived CDR1 and CDR2 are SGHVS and FQNEAQ. The CDR3 runs to 12 residues. V was pared by 4 bases and J by 8 bases, with 11 bases between. For the CDR3, the DNA is TGTGCCAGCAGCTCGGGCGTCGGGGAAGCTTTCTTT. Its translation is CASSSGVGEAFF.

V usage is TRBV10-1 and J usage is TRBJ2-7, with 13 bases lining up with TRBD2. Germline CDR1 WNHNN, CDR2 SYGVQD (reference sequence). CDR3 size: 16 residues. The V gene end was trimmed by 3 bases and the J gene end by 5 bases; junction bases not matched to a gene: 7. CDR3 coding DNA: TGCGCCAGCAGTGAAAGGACTAGCGGGAGTCGTAACGAGCAGTACTTC. This codes for CASSERTSGSRNEQYF.

This rearrangement joins TRBV4-3 to TRBJ2-7; 7 nucleotides match TRBD2. The CDR3 loop spans 16 amino acids. Germline loops: CDR1 LGHNA, CDR2 YSLEER. In DNA, the CDR3 is TGCCCCCGCCGCCGGGGGAGGGGCGGGAGTATGGACGAGCAGTACTTC. Its protein is CPRRRGRGGSMDEQYF.

This chain links TRBV27 with TRBJ1-2, with 7 bases matching TRBD1. This CDR3 contains 15 residues. Germline-derived CDR1 and CDR2 are MNHEY and SMNVEV (reference sequence). The trim removed 3 bases at V and 7 bases at J, leaving 11 bases unmatched. In DNA form, the CDR3 reads TGTGCCAGCAGTTTCTCTGGGACAGCAGCGGCTGGCTACACCTTC. Translating it yields CASSFSGTAAAGYTF.

The gene calls are TRBV18 and TRBJ1-3, with D possibly matching TRBD1 (6 bases). There are 15 residues in the CDR3. V lost 6 bases, J lost 2 bases, and 14 bases lay in between. Per germline, CDR1 KGHSH and CDR2 LQKENI. CDR3 region: CASSPNAGAGNTIYF. The CDR3 nucleotides are TGTGCCAGCTCCCCCAATGCAGGGGCTGGAAACACCATATATTTT. Using reference TRBV18 and TRBJ1-3 for the parts outside the CDR3, the full variable domain is NAGVMQNPRHLVRRRGQEARLRCSPMKGHSHVYWYRQLPEEGLKFMVYLQKENIIDESGMPKERFSAEFPKEGPSILRIQQVVRGDSAAYFCASSPNAGAGNTIYFGEGSWLTVV.

V is TRBV5-1 and J is TRBJ2-3; 10 bases fit TRBD2. V lost 2 bases and J lost 4; bases outside the gene matches: 4. The germline V gene has CDR1 SGHRS and CDR2 YFSETQ. The CDR3 runs 15 residues. CDR3 loop: CASSLTTSGADTQYF. CDR3 nucleotide sequence: TGCGCCAGCAGCTTAACAACTAGCGGGGCAGATACGCAGTATTTT. The full variable domain, its missing parts supplied by reference TRBV5-1 and TRBJ2-3, is KAGVTQTPRYLIKTRGQQVTLSCSPISGHRSVSWYQQTPGQGLQFLFEYFSETQRNKGNFPGRFSGRQFSNSRSEMNVSTLELGDSALYLCASSLTTSGADTQYFGPGTRLTVL.

The V gene is TRBV9, the J gene TRBJ1-3; D is uncertain. Trimming removed 1 base from V and 1 base from J, with 12 bases in between. This CDR3 is 16 amino acids long. The germline gives CDR1 SGDLS, CDR2 YYNGEE. DNA of the CDR3: TGTGCCAGCAGCGTAAGGGCCGCCTATTCTGGAAACACCATATATTTT. Its protein product is CASSVRAAYSGNTIYF.

The count of this clone is one. The chain links TRBV28 to TRBJ1-5; 9 nucleotides align to TRBD1. The germline V gene encodes CDR1 MDHEN and CDR2 SYDVKM. Trimming at V came to 6 bases and at J to 0 bases, leaving 6 bases not matched to a gene. The CDR3 spans 16 residues. CDR3 bases: TGTGCCAGCAGGACAGGGGGGGGGTATAGCAATCAGCCCCAGCATTTT. Translation gives CASRTGGGYSNQPQHF.

V is TRBV9 and J is TRBJ2-3; D is unclear. With 0 bases removed from V and 1 base from J, the gap between germline ends came to 12 bases. CDR1 is SGDLS, CDR2 YYNGEE, per germline. This CDR3 comprises 16 residues. CDR3 nucleotide sequence: TGTGCCAGCAGCGTAGAGAAGGGATGGGGCACAGATACGCAGTATTTT. Protein sequence: CASSVEKGWGTDTQYF. Together with reference TRBV9 and TRBJ2-3, the CDR3 gives the full variable domain: DSGVTQTPKHLITATGQRVTLRCSPRSGDLSVYWYQQSLDQGLQFLIQYYNGEERAKGNILERFSAQQFPDLHSELNLSSLELGDSALYFCASSVEKGWGTDTQYFGPGTRLTVL.

This chain connects TRBV2 to TRBJ1-4, with a weak D call TRBD1 (6 bases). CDR3 length: 14 amino acids. CDR1 is SNHLY, CDR2 FYNNEI, per germline. The ends were cut back, 4 bases at V and 4 bases at J, with 10 bases in the middle. CDR3 in DNA: TGTGCCAGCAGTGGGGGCAGGGGTAATGAAAAACTGTTTTTT. As protein: CASSGGRGNEKLFF.

This clone has more than one count but fewer than ten. The chain couples TRBV15 to TRBJ1-3; 8 nucleotides match TRBD1. CDR1 is LNHNV, CDR2 YYDKDF, per germline (reference sequence). J was trimmed by 8 bases and V by 2 bases; bases with no gene match: 11. The CDR3 is made up of 16 amino acids. In DNA form, the CDR3 reads TGTGCCACCAGCAGACACCCGGGACAGGATCTGGACACCATATATTTT. As protein: CATSRHPGQDLDTIYF.

The gene calls are TRBV7-9 and TRBJ2-7; TRBD1 or TRBD2 may be the D gene (5 bases each). The CDR3 totals 13 residues. Germline V gene data show CDR1 as SEHNR and CDR2 as FQNEAQ (reference sequence). Deletions cut 4 bases from V and 7 bases from J, with 14 bases between. The CDR3 here is CASSSSAWGEQYF. The DNA for the CDR3 is TGTGCCAGCAGCTCCTCCGCGTGGGGGGAGCAGTACTTC.

The chain couples TRBV5-8 to TRBJ2-3; D is possibly TRBD2 (7 bases). Germline CDR1 and CDR2: SGHTS and YDEGEE. V was shortened by 2 bases and J by 3 bases, with 16 bases between the two germline ends. The CDR3 contains 16 residues. CDR3 bases: TGTGCCAGCAGCTTCCCCCGCGGGGGCGCGACAGATACGCAGTATTTT. Residues: CASSFPRGGATDTQYF.

The genes are TRBV14 and TRBJ1-1; TRBD1 agrees at 7 bases. The CDR3 has 15 amino acids. V was clipped by 5 bases and J by 0 bases; unmatched bases: 6. CDR1 is SGHDN and CDR2 is FVKESK in the germline V gene. This chain's CDR3 is CASSRDSRLNTEAFF. CDR3 in DNA: TGTGCCAGCAGCAGGGACAGCCGCTTGAACACTGAAGCTTTCTTT.

This clone was counted only a few times. V usage is TRBV5-8 and J usage is TRBJ2-1, with D perhaps matching TRBD1 or TRBD2 (5 bases each). Trimming stripped 0 bases from V and 0 bases from J, with 7 bases between. CDR3 length: 15 amino acids. Germline CDR1 is SGHTS and CDR2 is YDEGEE. CDR3 sequence: CASSLGGSSYNEQFF. The DNA of the CDR3 is TGTGCCAGCAGCTTGGGGGGGAGCTCCTACAATGAGCAGTTCTTC.

Comment on this clone: The junction departs from germline at one end; a sequencing error may be responsible. V and J are TRBV24-1 and TRBJ2-1, with 13 bases matching TRBD2. CDR3 length: 13 residues. Germline-derived CDR1 and CDR2 are KGHDR and SFDVKD. The CDR3 protein is CATRGTSGNGQFF. The CDR3 region has the DNA TGTGCCACTAGAGGGACTAGCGGGAATGGGCAGTTCTTC.

This clone was counted only a few times. The chain employs TRBV4-1 and TRBJ2-7; D may be TRBD1 or TRBD2 (5 bases each). CDR1 and CDR2 (germline): MGHRA, YSYEKL. The V end was cut by 2 bases, the J end by 2 bases, with 16 bases between. The CDR3 consists of 16 residues. CDR3 DNA sequence: TGCGCCAGCAGCCAATACCCTCAGGGAGCAGCCTACGAGCAGTACTTC. Residues: CASSQYPQGAAYEQYF.

The gene calls are TRBV6-5 and TRBJ2-7; D may be TRBD2 (6 bases). The CDR3 covers 15 residues. The germline CDR1 and CDR2 sequences are MNHEY and SVGAGI. V was clipped by 4 bases and J by 0 bases, with 13 bases between them. CDR3: CASSLGGVISYEQYF. In nucleotides, the CDR3 is TGTGCCAGCAGTTTGGGCGGGGTTATCTCCTACGAGCAGTACTTC.

The chain couples TRBV18 to TRBJ1-2, with D possibly being TRBD1 (6 bases). The CDR3 runs 14 residues. CDR1 and CDR2 (germline): KGHSH, LQKENI. Trimming removed 6 bases at V and 1 base at J, with 12 bases between. CDR3 loop: CASSPGTFNYGYTF. DNA of the CDR3: TGTGCCAGCTCCCCCGGGACATTTAACTATGGCTACACCTTC.

The rearrangement uses TRBV6-2 or TRBV6-3 and TRBJ2-7; D call uncertain. In germline, CDR1 is MNHEY, CDR2 SVGEGT. Trimming shortened V by 0 bases and J by 2 bases, and 8 bases separated the two germline ends. The CDR3 totals 14 residues. The CDR3 nucleotides read TGTGCCAGCAGTTACTCGTCAGGTACCTACGAGCAGTACTTC. It translates to CASSYSSGTYEQYF.

The chain carries TRBV19 and TRBJ2-1; weak D call: TRBD1 (6 bases). The CDR3 contains 15 residues. The V end was cut by 3 bases, the J end by 2 bases, with 11 bases between. Looked up from germline, CDR1 is LNHDA and CDR2 is SQIVND (reference sequence). The CDR3 bases are TGTGCCAGTAGTATGGGTCCAGGGGCCTACAATGAGCAGTTCTTC. It is translated as CASSMGPGAYNEQFF.